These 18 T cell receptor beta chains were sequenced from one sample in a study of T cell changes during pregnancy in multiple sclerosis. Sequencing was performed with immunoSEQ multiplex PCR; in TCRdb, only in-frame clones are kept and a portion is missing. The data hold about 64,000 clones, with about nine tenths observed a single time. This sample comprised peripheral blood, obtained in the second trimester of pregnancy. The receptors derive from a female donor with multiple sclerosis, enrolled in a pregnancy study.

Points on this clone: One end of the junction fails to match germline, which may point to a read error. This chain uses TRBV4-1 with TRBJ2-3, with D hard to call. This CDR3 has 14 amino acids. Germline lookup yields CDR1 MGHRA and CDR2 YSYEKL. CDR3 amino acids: CASTQKSFTDTQYF. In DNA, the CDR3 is TGCGCCAGCACCCAAAAGAGCTTCACAGATACGCAGTATTTT.

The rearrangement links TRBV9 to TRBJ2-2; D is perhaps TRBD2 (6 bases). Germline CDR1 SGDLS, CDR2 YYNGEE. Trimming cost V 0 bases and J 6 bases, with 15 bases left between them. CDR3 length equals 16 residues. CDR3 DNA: TGTGCCAGCAGCGTAGCTCTTAGCGGAAGGGCCGGGGAGCTGTTTTTT. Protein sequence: CASSVALSGRAGELFF.

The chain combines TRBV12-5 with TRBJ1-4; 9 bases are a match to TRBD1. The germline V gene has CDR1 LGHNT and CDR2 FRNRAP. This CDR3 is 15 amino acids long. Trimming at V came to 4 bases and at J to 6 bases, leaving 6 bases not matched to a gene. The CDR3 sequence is CASGSLGQGYEKLFF. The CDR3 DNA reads TGTGCTAGTGGTTCACTGGGACAGGGTTATGAAAAACTGTTTTTT. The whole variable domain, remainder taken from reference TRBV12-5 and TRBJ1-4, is DARVTQTPRHKVTEMGQEVTMRCQPILGHNTVFWYRQTMMQGLELLAYFRNRAPLDDSGMPKDRFSAEMPDATLATLKIQPSEPRDSAVYFCASGSLGQGYEKLFFGSGTQLSVL.

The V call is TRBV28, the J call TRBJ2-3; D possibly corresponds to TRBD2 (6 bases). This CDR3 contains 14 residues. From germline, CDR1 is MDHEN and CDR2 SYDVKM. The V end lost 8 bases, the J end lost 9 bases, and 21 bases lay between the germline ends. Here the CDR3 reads CASVLGDSLSTQYF. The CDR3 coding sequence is TGTGCCAGCGTCTTAGGGGACTCGCTGTCGACGCAGTATTTT.

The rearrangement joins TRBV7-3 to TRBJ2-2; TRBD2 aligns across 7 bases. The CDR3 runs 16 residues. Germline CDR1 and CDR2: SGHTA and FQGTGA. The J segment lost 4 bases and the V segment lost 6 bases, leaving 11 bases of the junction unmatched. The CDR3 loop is CASSSGGRGFTGELFF. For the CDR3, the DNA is TGTGCCAGCAGTTCCGGGGGGAGAGGATTCACCGGGGAGCTGTTTTTT.

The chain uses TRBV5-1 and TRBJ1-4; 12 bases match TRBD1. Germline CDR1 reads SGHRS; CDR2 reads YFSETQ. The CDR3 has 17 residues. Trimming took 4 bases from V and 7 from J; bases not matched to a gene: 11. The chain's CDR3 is CASSNPGQGALVEKLFF. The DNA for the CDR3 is TGCGCCAGCAGCAACCCGGGACAGGGGGCGTTGGTTGAAAAACTGTTTTTT.

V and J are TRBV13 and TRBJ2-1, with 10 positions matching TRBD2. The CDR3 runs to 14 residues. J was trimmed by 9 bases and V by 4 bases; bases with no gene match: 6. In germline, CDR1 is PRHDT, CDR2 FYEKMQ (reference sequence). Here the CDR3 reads CASSSVAGGGEQFF. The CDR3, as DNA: TGTGCCAGCAGCTCCGTAGCGGGGGGAGGTGAGCAGTTCTTC. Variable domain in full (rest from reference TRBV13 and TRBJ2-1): AAGVIQSPRHLIKEKRETATLKCYPIPRHDTVYWYQQGPGQDPQFLISFYEKMQSDKGSIPDRFSAQQFSDYHSELNMSSLELGDSALYFCASSSVAGGGEQFFGPGTRLTVL.

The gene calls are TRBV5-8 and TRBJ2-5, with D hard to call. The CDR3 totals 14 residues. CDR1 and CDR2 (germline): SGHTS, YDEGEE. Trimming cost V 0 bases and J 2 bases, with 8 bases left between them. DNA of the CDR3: TGTGCCAGCAGCTTGGTTGTCTTACAAGAGACCCAGTACTTC. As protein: CASSLVVLQETQYF.

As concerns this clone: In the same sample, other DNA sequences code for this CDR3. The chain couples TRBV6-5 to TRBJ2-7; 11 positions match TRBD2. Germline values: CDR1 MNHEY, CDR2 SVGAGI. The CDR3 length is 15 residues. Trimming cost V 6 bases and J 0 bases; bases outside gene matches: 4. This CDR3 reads CASSPTSGSSYEQYF. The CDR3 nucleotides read TGTGCCAGCAGCCCCACTAGCGGGAGCTCCTACGAGCAGTACTTC.

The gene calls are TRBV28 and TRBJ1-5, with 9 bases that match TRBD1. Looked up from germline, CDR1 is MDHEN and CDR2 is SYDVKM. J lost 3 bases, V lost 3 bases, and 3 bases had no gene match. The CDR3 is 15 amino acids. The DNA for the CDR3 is TGTGCCAGCAGTTTCGGGACAGGGCTCAATCAGCCCCAGCATTTT. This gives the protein CASSFGTGLNQPQHF.

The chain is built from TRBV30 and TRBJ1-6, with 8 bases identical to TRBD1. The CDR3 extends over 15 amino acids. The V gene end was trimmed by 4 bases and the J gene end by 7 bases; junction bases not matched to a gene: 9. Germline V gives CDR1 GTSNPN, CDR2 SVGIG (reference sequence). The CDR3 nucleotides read TGTGCCTGGACGGGGCAGGGGGCGAAAAATTCACCCCTCCACTTT. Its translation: CAWTGQGAKNSPLHF. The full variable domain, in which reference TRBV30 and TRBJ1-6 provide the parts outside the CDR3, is SQTIHQWPATLVQPVGSPLSLECTVEGTSNPNLYWYRQAAGRGLQLLFYSVGIGQISSEVPQNLSASRPQDRQFILSSKKLLLSDSGFYLCAWTGQGAKNSPLHFGNGTRLTVT.

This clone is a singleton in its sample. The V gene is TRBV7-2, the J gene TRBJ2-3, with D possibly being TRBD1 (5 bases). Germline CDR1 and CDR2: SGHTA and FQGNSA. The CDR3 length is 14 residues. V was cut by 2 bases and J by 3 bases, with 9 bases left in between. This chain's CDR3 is CASSLNQGTDTQYF. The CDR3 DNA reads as TGTGCCAGCAGCTTAAATCAGGGTACAGATACGCAGTATTTT.

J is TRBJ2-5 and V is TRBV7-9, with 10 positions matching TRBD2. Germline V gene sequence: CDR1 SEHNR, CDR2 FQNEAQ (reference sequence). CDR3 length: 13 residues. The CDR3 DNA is TGTGTGCTGGGGCTAGCGGGGGAAGAGACCCAGTACTTC. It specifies CVLGLAGEETQYF. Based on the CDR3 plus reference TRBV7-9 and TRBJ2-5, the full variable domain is DTGVSQNPRHKITKRGQNVTFRCDPISEHNRLYWYRQTLGQGPEFLTYFQNEAQLEKSRLLSDRFSAERPKGSFSTLEIQRTEQGDSAMYLCVLGLAGEETQYFGPGTRLLVL.

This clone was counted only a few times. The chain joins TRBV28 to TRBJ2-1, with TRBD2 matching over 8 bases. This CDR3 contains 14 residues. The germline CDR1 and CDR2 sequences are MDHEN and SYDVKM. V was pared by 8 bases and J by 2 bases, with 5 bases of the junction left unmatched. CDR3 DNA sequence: TGTGCCAGCTGGAGCGGGAGAACCTACAATGAGCAGTTCTTC. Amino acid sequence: CASWSGRTYNEQFF.

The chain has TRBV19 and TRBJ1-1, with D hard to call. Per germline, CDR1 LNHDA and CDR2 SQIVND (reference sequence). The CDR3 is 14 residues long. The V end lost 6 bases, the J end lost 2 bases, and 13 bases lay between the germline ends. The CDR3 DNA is TGTGCCAGTAGCCCGGGAAATGTAAACACTGAAGCTTTCTTT. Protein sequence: CASSPGNVNTEAFF.

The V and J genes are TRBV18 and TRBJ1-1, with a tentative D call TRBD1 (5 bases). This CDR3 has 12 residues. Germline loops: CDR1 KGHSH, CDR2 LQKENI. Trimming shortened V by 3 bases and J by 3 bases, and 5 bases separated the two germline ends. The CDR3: CASSPRDTEAFF. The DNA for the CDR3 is TGTGCCAGCTCACCCAGGGACACTGAAGCTTTCTTT.

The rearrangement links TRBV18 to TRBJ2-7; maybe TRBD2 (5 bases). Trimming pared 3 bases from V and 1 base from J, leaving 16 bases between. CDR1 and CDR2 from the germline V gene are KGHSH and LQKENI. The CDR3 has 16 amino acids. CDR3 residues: CASSPEDLRRSYEQYF. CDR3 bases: TGTGCCAGCTCACCCGAAGACTTGCGGAGGTCCTACGAGCAGTACTTC.

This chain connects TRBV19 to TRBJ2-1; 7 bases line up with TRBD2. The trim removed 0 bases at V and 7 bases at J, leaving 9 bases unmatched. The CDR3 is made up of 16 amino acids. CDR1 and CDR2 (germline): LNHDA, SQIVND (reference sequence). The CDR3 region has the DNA TGTGCCAGTAGTATAGATCACGGGAGGAGAACGAATGAGCAGTTCTTC. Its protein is CASSIDHGRRTNEQFF.